A selection of T cell receptor beta chains follows, all from one sample in a study of cytomegalovirus exposure and HLA in healthy donors. Generated by immunoSEQ multiplex PCR, the TCRdb table keeps only in-frame clones and is missing some. The sample has roughly 100,000 clones; roughly 13% are singletons. Source material: PBMCs. The source is a man aged 35 to 55 in good health and CMV-seropositive. Both conserved end residues are part of each CDR3. Fields, in order: V gene, clone size, J gene, D gene, CDR3 protein, CDR3 DNA. The D gene is left open where the match is weak. Clone size is shown for a subset of rows, as once, few, many or a class of expanded clone.

v_call: TRBV5-8
clone_size: .
j_call: TRBJ2-5
d_call: TRBD1
cdr3_aa: CASSTDRGETQYF
cdr3_nt: TGTGCCAGCAGTACCGACAGGGGGGAGACCCAGTACTTC

v_call: TRBV28
clone_size: few
j_call: TRBJ2-7
d_call: TRBD1
cdr3_aa: CASSPEQGPSYEQYF
cdr3_nt: TGTGCCAGCAGTCCGGAACAGGGGCCCTCCTACGAGCAGTACTTC

v_call: TRBV30
clone_size: few
j_call: TRBJ2-7
d_call: .
cdr3_aa: CAWSGGGIGYEQYF
cdr3_nt: TGTGCCTGGAGTGGGGGCGGGATTGGATACGAGCAGTACTTC

v_call: TRBV28
clone_size: few
j_call: TRBJ2-5
d_call: .
cdr3_aa: CATRVLETQYF
cdr3_nt: TGTGCCACCCGGGTCTTAGAGACCCAGTACTTC

v_call: TRBV29-1
clone_size: few
j_call: TRBJ2-7
d_call: TRBD1
cdr3_aa: CSVGTGYYTYEQYF
cdr3_nt: TGCAGCGTCGGGACAGGGTATTATACCTACGAGCAGTACTTC

v_call: TRBV6-5
clone_size: many
j_call: TRBJ2-7
d_call: TRBD2
cdr3_aa: CASSYVAGSTYEQYF
cdr3_nt: TGTGCCAGCAGTTACGTAGCGGGATCAACCTACGAGCAGTACTTC

v_call: TRBV30
clone_size: .
j_call: TRBJ1-5
d_call: TRBD1
cdr3_aa: CATSGTGLDQPQHF
cdr3_nt: TGTGCCACCTCCGGGACAGGGTTAGATCAGCCCCAGCATTTT

v_call: TRBV9
clone_size: few
j_call: TRBJ2-7
d_call: TRBD1
cdr3_aa: CASSVETGGSYEQYF
cdr3_nt: TGTGCCAGCAGCGTAGAAACAGGGGGTTCCTACGAGCAGTACTTC

v_call: TRBV28
clone_size: few
j_call: TRBJ2-5
d_call: .
cdr3_aa: CASSLEAGQETQYF
cdr3_nt: TGTGCCAGCAGTTTGGAAGCGGGCCAAGAGACCCAGTACTTC

v_call: TRBV5-4
clone_size: few
j_call: TRBJ2-1
d_call: TRBD2
cdr3_aa: CASSSGTSGINEQFF
cdr3_nt: TGTGCCAGCAGCTCCGGGACTAGCGGGATTAATGAGCAGTTCTTC

v_call: TRBV19
clone_size: .
j_call: TRBJ2-5
d_call: TRBD1
cdr3_aa: CASSIGRGISQETQYF
cdr3_nt: TGTGCCAGTAGTATAGGCAGGGGGATATCCCAAGAGACCCAGTACTTC

v_call: TRBV28
clone_size: few
j_call: TRBJ1-1
d_call: TRBD1
cdr3_aa: CASSSQGAGWTEAFF
cdr3_nt: TGTGCCAGCAGTTCGCAGGGGGCTGGTTGGACTGAAGCTTTCTTT

v_call: TRBV5-6
clone_size: few
j_call: TRBJ2-7
d_call: TRBD2
cdr3_aa: CASSMTLAGSLDEQYF
cdr3_nt: TGTGCCAGCAGCATGACCCTAGCGGGGAGTCTCGACGAGCAGTACTTC

v_call: TRBV7-8
clone_size: .
j_call: TRBJ2-1
d_call: TRBD2
cdr3_aa: CASSQLAGVGDYNEQFF
cdr3_nt: TGTGCCAGCAGCCAGCTGGCGGGGGTGGGGGACTACAATGAGCAGTTCTTC

v_call: TRBV6-5
clone_size: .
j_call: TRBJ1-1
d_call: .
cdr3_aa: CARSYREGTEAFF
cdr3_nt: TGTGCCAGAAGTTACAGGGAGGGGACTGAAGCTTTCTTT

v_call: TRBV7-9
clone_size: .
j_call: TRBJ1-2
d_call: TRBD1
cdr3_aa: CASSQDRNYGYTF
cdr3_nt: TGTGCCAGCAGCCAGGACAGGAACTATGGCTACACCTTC

v_call: TRBV5-3
clone_size: .
j_call: TRBJ2-2
d_call: TRBD1
cdr3_aa: CARSWATGGWTGELFF
cdr3_nt: TGTGCCAGAAGCTGGGCGACAGGGGGCTGGACCGGGGAGCTGTTTTTT

v_call: TRBV19
clone_size: .
j_call: TRBJ2-1
d_call: .
cdr3_aa: CASSSARYSEQFF
cdr3_nt: TGTGCCAGTAGTAGTGCCCGATACTCCGAGCAGTTCTTC

v_call: TRBV4-3
clone_size: .
j_call: TRBJ2-1
d_call: TRBD2
cdr3_aa: CASSQLAGGPNEQFF
cdr3_nt: TGCGCCAGCAGCCAACTAGCGGGAGGGCCCAATGAGCAGTTCTTC

v_call: TRBV4-1
clone_size: .
j_call: TRBJ2-1
d_call: TRBD2
cdr3_aa: CASNPGLAYNEQFF
cdr3_nt: TGCGCCAGCAACCCGGGACTAGCCTACAATGAGCAGTTCTTC

v_call: TRBV4-3
clone_size: few
j_call: TRBJ2-1
d_call: .
cdr3_aa: CASSRSSGFGRNEQFF
cdr3_nt: TGCGCCAGCAGCCGAAGCTCGGGATTCGGTCGTAATGAGCAGTTCTTC

v_call: TRBV29-1
clone_size: .
j_call: TRBJ1-4
d_call: .
cdr3_aa: CSVAAGGATNEKLFF
cdr3_nt: TGCAGCGTTGCTGCCGGGGGGGCAACCAATGAAAAACTGTTTTTT

v_call: TRBV7-9
clone_size: few
j_call: TRBJ2-1
d_call: TRBD2
cdr3_aa: CASSPGGDEQFF
cdr3_nt: TGTGCCAGCAGCCCGGGGGGGGATGAGCAGTTCTTC

v_call: TRBV5-6
clone_size: few
j_call: TRBJ2-7
d_call: .
cdr3_aa: CASSWAGAYEQYF
cdr3_nt: TGTGCCAGCAGCTGGGCAGGGGCCTACGAGCAGTACTTC

v_call: TRBV7-2
clone_size: few
j_call: TRBJ2-5
d_call: .
cdr3_aa: CASSDTSTETQYF
cdr3_nt: TGTGCCAGCAGCGATACTAGTACGGAGACCCAGTACTTC

v_call: TRBV7-9
clone_size: few
j_call: TRBJ2-7
d_call: TRBD2
cdr3_aa: CASSPSGISYEQYF
cdr3_nt: TGTGCCAGCAGCCCTAGCGGGATCTCCTACGAGCAGTACTTC

v_call: TRBV5-8
clone_size: .
j_call: TRBJ1-1
d_call: .
cdr3_aa: CASGGREAFF
cdr3_nt: TGTGCCAGCGGAGGTCGTGAAGCTTTCTTT

v_call: TRBV21-1
clone_size: .
j_call: TRBJ2-7
d_call: .
cdr3_aa: CASSKSCSPGYEQYF
cdr3_nt: TGTGCCAGCAGCAAAAGTTGTTCTCCGGGTTACGAGCAGTACTTC

v_call: TRBV5-1
clone_size: few
j_call: TRBJ1-1
d_call: .
cdr3_aa: CASSLEGLNTEAFF
cdr3_nt: TGCGCCAGCAGCTTGGAGGGGTTGAACACTGAAGCTTTCTTT

v_call: TRBV5-1
clone_size: few
j_call: TRBJ2-7
d_call: TRBD2
cdr3_aa: CASSLGPAGGPGEQYF
cdr3_nt: TGCGCCAGCAGCTTGGGCCCAGCGGGAGGGCCCGGCGAGCAGTACTTC

v_call: TRBV19
clone_size: .
j_call: TRBJ1-1
d_call: TRBD1
cdr3_aa: CASSWDSERWSTEAFF
cdr3_nt: TGTGCCAGTAGTTGGGACAGCGAGAGATGGAGCACTGAAGCTTTCTTT

v_call: TRBV7-2
clone_size: .
j_call: TRBJ2-7
d_call: TRBD1
cdr3_aa: CASSLDRGRGEQYF
cdr3_nt: TGTGCCAGCAGCCTAGACAGGGGGCGCGGCGAGCAGTACTTC

v_call: TRBV19
clone_size: few
j_call: TRBJ1-5
d_call: TRBD1
cdr3_aa: CASSIANNRGNQPQHF
cdr3_nt: TGTGCCAGTAGTATCGCAAACAACAGGGGGAATCAGCCCCAGCATTTT

v_call: TRBV29-1
clone_size: .
j_call: TRBJ1-1
d_call: TRBD1
cdr3_aa: CSGCSRGQGAPEAFF
cdr3_nt: TGCAGCGGCTGTTCTAGGGGACAGGGGGCGCCTGAAGCTTTCTTT

v_call: TRBV6-1
clone_size: .
j_call: TRBJ2-2
d_call: .
cdr3_aa: CASSESQGWVGELFF
cdr3_nt: TGTGCCAGCAGTGAAAGCCAGGGGTGGGTCGGGGAGCTGTTTTTT

v_call: TRBV4-1
clone_size: few
j_call: TRBJ1-3
d_call: .
cdr3_aa: CASSQGVGNTIYF
cdr3_nt: TGCGCCAGCAGCCAGGGAGTGGGAAACACCATATATTTT

v_call: TRBV11-2
clone_size: .
j_call: TRBJ1-2
d_call: .
cdr3_aa: CASSLVVGEYGYTF
cdr3_nt: TGTGCCAGCAGCTTAGTGGTCGGAGAATATGGCTACACCTTC

v_call: TRBV19
clone_size: .
j_call: TRBJ2-6
d_call: .
cdr3_aa: CASSYGVRANVLTF
cdr3_nt: TGTGCCAGTAGTTACGGGGTTCGGGCCAACGTCCTGACTTTC

v_call: TRBV19
clone_size: .
j_call: TRBJ1-5
d_call: .
cdr3_aa: CASGGFYSNQPQHF
cdr3_nt: TGTGCCAGCGGAGGGTTCTATAGCAATCAGCCCCAGCATTTT

v_call: TRBV28
clone_size: .
j_call: TRBJ2-7
d_call: TRBD1
cdr3_aa: CASRPGTGGFYEQYF
cdr3_nt: TGTGCCAGCAGACCTGGGACAGGGGGGTTCTACGAGCAGTACTTC

v_call: TRBV2
clone_size: .
j_call: TRBJ2-7
d_call: TRBD1
cdr3_aa: CASSLGTGGRGVYEQYF
cdr3_nt: TGTGCCAGCAGCCTTGGGACAGGGGGAAGGGGAGTCTACGAGCAGTACTTC

v_call: TRBV6-1
clone_size: few
j_call: TRBJ1-2
d_call: .
cdr3_aa: CASSQAGDHGYTF
cdr3_nt: TGTGCCAGCAGTCAGGCAGGGGATCATGGCTACACCTTC

v_call: TRBV7-2
clone_size: few
j_call: TRBJ1-1
d_call: .
cdr3_aa: CASSSFTSTDGAFF
cdr3_nt: TGTGCCAGCAGCTCATTCACTTCGACAGATGGAGCTTTCTTT

v_call: TRBV27
clone_size: .
j_call: TRBJ1-5
d_call: TRBD1
cdr3_aa: CASRARTGEYQPQHF
cdr3_nt: TGTGCCAGCAGAGCCCGGACAGGGGAGTATCAGCCCCAGCATTTT